Listed here are 29 T cell receptor beta chains from one sample, sequenced in a study of T cell responses to AZD1222 COVID-19 vaccine. Using immunoSEQ multiplex PCR, the repertoire was profiled, and TCRdb retains in-frame clones only, with some absent. The sample contains 98,000 or so clones, roughly 87% of which appear only once. The sample in question was peripheral blood, obtained on day 0 of MenACWY control vaccination. The receptors stem from an adult in good health.

The V call is TRBV6-2 or TRBV6-3, the J call TRBJ1-2, with D unresolved. The CDR3 totals 14 residues. Germline V gives CDR1 MNHEY, CDR2 SVGEGT. The V gene lost 2 bases and the J gene lost 0 bases, with 7 bases spanning the gap. Here the CDR3 reads CASSYRTPNYGYTF. The CDR3 nucleotides are TGTGCCAGCAGTTACCGGACTCCTAACTATGGCTACACCTTC.

The V and J genes are TRBV28 and TRBJ2-7; 8 nucleotides line up with TRBD2. In germline, CDR1 is MDHEN, CDR2 SYDVKM. Losses at the gene ends were 8 bases for V and 0 bases for J; bases not matched to a gene: 6. This CDR3 contains 14 residues. This CDR3 reads CASGGGGISYEQYF. CDR3 DNA sequence: TGTGCCAGCGGGGGCGGGGGGATCTCCTACGAGCAGTACTTC.

The rearrangement joins TRBV7-9 to TRBJ1-4; tentatively, D is TRBD1 (6 bases). Germline values: CDR1 SEHNR, CDR2 FQNEAQ (reference sequence). The V gene lost 7 bases and the J gene lost 7 bases, with 13 bases spanning the gap. The CDR3 extends over 13 amino acids. The CDR3 nucleotides are TGTGCCAGCACCCTGGGGGGGCGTGAAAAACTGTTTTTT. Translation gives CASTLGGREKLFF.

The chain couples TRBV29-1 to TRBJ2-7; 10 bases agree with TRBD1. The CDR3 spans 13 residues. Germline V lookup: CDR1 SQVTM, CDR2 ANQGSEA. Trimming removed 6 bases from V and 3 bases from J; junction bases left unmatched: 5. The chain's CDR3 is CSVDGQGGYEQYF. CDR3 DNA sequence: TGCAGCGTAGATGGACAGGGGGGCTACGAGCAGTACTTC.

The CDR3 is CASSWERSEKETQYF. CDR3 DNA: TGTGCCAGCAGCTGGGAAAGGTCGGAGAAAGAGACCCAGTACTTC. The chain carries TRBV7-9 and TRBJ2-5; D gene uncertain. This CDR3 comprises 15 residues. V lost 4 bases to trimming and J lost 3 bases, with 15 bases between them. CDR1 and CDR2 (germline): SEHNR, FQNEAQ (reference sequence).

This rearrangement joins TRBV5-4 to TRBJ2-3; 11 nucleotides match TRBD1. Germline CDR1 and CDR2: SGHNT and YYREEE (reference sequence). The CDR3 length is 18 residues. The V and J ends lost 3 bases and 2 bases, in that order; junction bases with no gene match: 11. In DNA, the CDR3 is TGTGCCAGCAGCTCGGGACAGGGGGTTACGGTATTCACAGATACGCAGTATTTT. It codes for CASSSGQGVTVFTDTQYF.

This chain uses TRBV7-8 with TRBJ1-2, with a possible D match to TRBD1 (5 bases). CDR3 size: 14 residues. V was clipped by 2 bases and J by 5 bases, with 12 bases between them. Germline V CDR1 and CDR2: SGHVS, FQNEAQ. Written as DNA, the CDR3 is TGTGCCAGCAGCTTACGCGGGGCAGGGTATGGCTACACCTTC. Translating it yields CASSLRGAGYGYTF.

This chain connects TRBV7-2 to TRBJ1-5; D call uncertain. CDR3 length: 15 residues. Germline CDR1 is SGHTA and CDR2 is FQGNSA. V was clipped by 2 bases and J by 0 bases, with 8 bases between them. The CDR3 nucleotides read TGTGCCAGCAGCTTACGTCCGGGTAGCAATCAGCCCCAGCATTTT. Protein sequence: CASSLRPGSNQPQHF. Supplemented by reference TRBV7-2 and TRBJ1-5, the full variable domain reads GAGVSQSPSNKVTEKGKDVELRCDPISGHTALYWYRQSLGQGLEFLIYFQGNSAPDKSGLPSDRFSAERTGGSVSTLTIQRTQQEDSAVYLCASSLRPGSNQPQHFGDGTRLSIL.

V and J are TRBV27 and TRBJ2-7; 8 bases fit TRBD2. The junction had 12 bases not matched to a gene; V was cut back by 6 bases and J by 2 bases. This CDR3 region has 16 residues. Per the germline V gene, CDR1 is MNHEY and CDR2 is SMNVEV (reference sequence). This chain's CDR3 is CASSPGGGRETYEQYF. CDR3 nucleotides: TGTGCCAGCAGCCCCGGGGGGGGGAGAGAAACCTACGAGCAGTACTTC.

The chain employs TRBV6-1 and TRBJ2-7; either TRBD1 or TRBD2 may fit D (6 bases each). The germline gives CDR1 MNHNS, CDR2 SASEGT. CDR3 length: 16 residues. The V gene lost 2 bases and the J gene lost 4 bases, with 18 bases spanning the gap. The chain's CDR3 is CASSESGGTRRYEQYF. The CDR3, as DNA: TGTGCCAGCAGTGAATCTGGGGGGACACGGCGATACGAGCAGTACTTC.

There are a few counts of this clone. The chain joins TRBV11-2 to TRBJ1-2; no firm D call. The CDR3 is 13 amino acids. V dropped 5 bases and J dropped 2 bases, with 9 bases sitting between them. Germline V gene lookup returns CDR1 SGHAT and CDR2 FQNNGV. CDR3 protein: CASSRWANYGYTF. DNA for the CDR3: TGTGCCAGCAGCAGATGGGCCAACTATGGCTACACCTTC.

The chain carries TRBV2 and TRBJ1-1; TRBD1 matches 7 bases. Germline V CDR1 and CDR2: SNHLY, FYNNEI. Unmatched junction bases numbered 4, after V lost 4 bases and J lost 8 bases. CDR3 length equals 12 residues. The CDR3 region is CASSGQGGEAFF. Written as DNA, the CDR3 is TGTGCCAGCAGTGGACAGGGAGGGGAAGCTTTCTTT.

V is TRBV12-2 and J is TRBJ2-1. TRBV12-2 is a recognized pseudogene. The CDR3 totals 12 residues. CDR3 amino acids: CASRPHADEQFF. CDR3 in DNA: TGTGCAAGTCGCCCCCACGCCGATGAGCAGTTCTTC.

In this sample, this clone turned up once. V gene TRBV6-6 combines with J gene TRBJ2-7; 8 bases line up with TRBD1. The CDR3 contains 14 residues. Trimming cost V 5 bases and J 4 bases; bases outside gene matches: 7. In germline, CDR1 is MNHNY, CDR2 SVGAGI (reference sequence). This chain's CDR3 is CASSLGQGAYEQYF. The CDR3, as DNA: TGTGCCAGCAGTCTCGGACAGGGTGCGTACGAGCAGTACTTC.

V is TRBV7-9 and J is TRBJ1-1; D ambiguous. The CDR3 runs to 16 residues. The V and J ends lost 5 bases and 0 bases respectively, with 16 bases between them. CDR1 SEHNR and CDR2 FQNEAQ come from the germline V gene (reference sequence). CDR3 in amino acids: CASSPGRFGLNTEAFF. The CDR3 DNA is TGTGCCAGCAGCCCGGGCAGGTTTGGTCTGAACACTGAAGCTTTCTTT. Full variable domain (rest looked up from reference TRBV7-9 and TRBJ1-1): DTGVSQNPRHKITKRGQNVTFRCDPISEHNRLYWYRQTLGQGPEFLTYFQNEAQLEKSRLLSDRFSAERPKGSFSTLEIQRTEQGDSAMYLCASSPGRFGLNTEAFFGQGTRLTVV.

The chain employs TRBV5-1 and TRBJ2-3; 10 nucleotides line up with TRBD2. The CDR3 runs to 17 residues. The germline gives CDR1 SGHRS, CDR2 YFSETQ. The J segment lost 0 bases and the V segment lost 2 bases, leaving 6 bases of the junction unmatched. The CDR3 spells CASSLLAGGQSTDTQYF. The CDR3 DNA reads as TGCGCCAGCAGCTTATTAGCGGGGGGACAAAGCACAGATACGCAGTATTTT.

The chain uses TRBV29-1 and TRBJ2-3; the match to TRBD2 covers 10 bases. CDR3 length equals 14 residues. Losses at the gene ends were 4 bases for V and 2 bases for J; bases not matched to a gene: 3. Germline-derived CDR1 and CDR2 are SQVTM and ANQGSEA. The CDR3 bases are TGCAGCGTTGGAGCGGGGGGGCCCACAGATACGCAGTATTTT. This translates into CSVGAGGPTDTQYF.

This clone was seen a single time. The chain couples TRBV11-3 to TRBJ2-2; 7 bases align to TRBD2. The germline V gene has CDR1 SGHNT and CDR2 YENEEA. The V segment lost 8 bases and the J segment 2 bases; nucleotides outside the gene matches: 11. The CDR3 has 16 amino acids. The CDR3: CASQPWEGRNTGELFF. The CDR3 DNA reads as TGTGCCAGCCAACCTTGGGAGGGCCGAAACACCGGGGAGCTGTTTTTT.

J is TRBJ2-3 and V is TRBV4-2, with TRBD2 matching over 9 bases. The CDR3 spans 17 residues. The trim removed 0 bases at V and 8 bases at J, leaving 12 bases unmatched. The germline V gene encodes CDR1 LGHNA and CDR2 YNFKEQ. CDR3 residues: CASSQDASGEEVGTQYF. The CDR3 DNA reads TGTGCCAGCAGCCAAGATGCTAGCGGGGAGGAGGTGGGTACGCAGTATTTT.

This clone appeared once. The chain uses TRBV7-3 and TRBJ1-5; TRBD1 is a possible D gene (6 bases). The CDR3 runs to 15 residues. V was shortened by 4 bases and J by 4 bases, with 14 bases between the two germline ends. Germline CDR1 SGHTA, CDR2 FQGTGA. In nucleotides, the CDR3 is TGTGCCAGCAGCTCCATTGGACAGATTAATCAGCCCCAGCATTTT. Protein sequence: CASSSIGQINQPQHF.

This sequence joins TRBV7-9 and TRBJ2-2; D tentatively reads TRBD1 or TRBD2 (6 bases each). CDR1 is SEHNR and CDR2 is FQNEAQ in the germline V gene (reference sequence). CDR3 length: 15 amino acids. V lost 5 bases, J lost 0 bases, and 10 bases lay in between. The CDR3 is CASSLGGANTGELFF. For the CDR3, the DNA is TGTGCCAGCAGCCTGGGGGGCGCGAACACCGGGGAGCTGTTTTTT.

V gene TRBV7-3 combines with J gene TRBJ2-3, with a tentative D call TRBD2 (6 bases). Trimming left V 5 bases short and J 0 bases short, with 18 bases between. CDR3 size: 17 residues. Germline CDR1 is SGHTA and CDR2 is FQGTGA. The CDR3 bases are TGTGCCAGCAGCCTCCATGGTCGGGGGACTAGCACAGATACGCAGTATTTT. This encodes CASSLHGRGTSTDTQYF.

This sequence joins TRBV5-4 and TRBJ1-1, with D perhaps TRBD1 (6 bases). The CDR3 has 14 amino acids. Germline CDR1 SGHNT, CDR2 YYREEE (reference sequence). Trimming stripped 2 bases from V and 4 bases from J, with 12 bases between. The CDR3 DNA sequence: TGTGCCAGCAGCTTACAGGGAGGAGGCACTGAAGCTTTCTTT. This gives the protein CASSLQGGGTEAFF.

The genes are TRBV7-3 and TRBJ1-6; no definite D call. The CDR3 is made up of 15 amino acids. Germline loops: CDR1 SGHTA, CDR2 FQGTGA. The V gene lost 1 base and the J gene lost 8 bases, with 12 bases spanning the gap. CDR3 DNA sequence: TGTGCCAGCAGCTTAAAGCGGGCCCCGGATTCACCCCTCCACTTT. The encoded protein is CASSLKRAPDSPLHF. Drawing the rest from reference TRBV7-3 and TRBJ1-6, the complete variable domain is GAGVSQTPSNKVTEKGKYVELRCDPISGHTALYWYRQSLGQGPEFLIYFQGTGAADDSGLPNDRFFAVRPEGSVSTLKIQRTERGDSAVYLCASSLKRAPDSPLHFGNGTRLTVT.

The table lists this clone with a count of one. V is TRBV29-1 and J is TRBJ2-1; D remains ambiguous. Looked up from germline, CDR1 is SQVTM and CDR2 is ANQGSEA. V lost 2 bases to trimming and J lost 6 bases, with 11 bases between them. CDR3 length equals 13 residues. Here the CDR3 reads CSVEQEPGNEQFF. The CDR3 DNA reads TGCAGCGTTGAACAGGAACCAGGCAATGAGCAGTTCTTC.

The chain is built from TRBV6-2 or TRBV6-3 and TRBJ1-1; no clear D gene. This CDR3 has 13 residues. Trimming left V 5 bases short and J 5 bases short, with 12 bases between. In germline, CDR1 is MNHEY, CDR2 SVGEGT. The CDR3 bases are TGTGCCAGCAGTATTGGGGTTCGGACTGAAGCTTTCTTT. Encoded protein: CASSIGVRTEAFF.

V gene TRBV7-2 combines with J gene TRBJ1-4; a possible D gene is TRBD1 (5 bases). There are 13 residues in the CDR3. V was cut by 5 bases and J by 8 bases, with 12 bases left in between. Germline values: CDR1 SGHTA, CDR2 FQGNSA. The CDR3 loop reads CASSTGLQEKLFF. DNA for the CDR3: TGTGCCAGCAGCACGGGACTGCAGGAAAAACTGTTTTTT.

This clone has just a few counts. The chain is built from TRBV5-1 and TRBJ1-1; the D gene is possibly TRBD1 (6 bases). This CDR3 has 14 amino acids. V lost 5 bases, J lost 0 bases, and 11 bases lay in between. Germline V gene sequence: CDR1 SGHRS, CDR2 YFSETQ. The CDR3 sequence: CASSMGAMNTEAFF. The CDR3 DNA sequence: TGCGCCAGCAGTATGGGGGCGATGAACACTGAAGCTTTCTTT.

The chain recombines TRBV28 with TRBJ1-1; D call uncertain. Germline V gene sequence: CDR1 MDHEN, CDR2 SYDVKM. With 7 bases removed from V and 3 bases from J, the gap between germline ends came to 12 bases. There are 13 residues in the CDR3. The CDR3 bases are TGTGCCAGCAAACGCCCCAGATACACTGAAGCTTTCTTT. Protein sequence: CASKRPRYTEAFF. Complete variable domain (other parts from reference TRBV28 and TRBJ1-1): DVKVTQSSRYLVKRTGEKVFLECVQDMDHENMFWYRQDPGLGLRLIYFSYDVKMKEKGDIPEGYSVSREKKERFSLILESASTNQTSMYLCASKRPRYTEAFFGQGTRLTVV.